This T cell receptor beta chain was identified in a study of T cell responses to AZD1222 COVID-19 vaccine. Study-level points and caveats: None of the repertoires were sampled until the peak T cell response had passed.

Clones were sequenced by immunoSEQ multiplex PCR, and TCRdb holds only the in-frame ones, with some missing. The table shows 110,000 to 150,000 clones, with 88% occurring only once. CDR1 and CDR2 (germline): LNHNV, YYDKDF (reference sequence). The CDR3 covers 15 residues. V was clipped by 3 bases and J by 5 bases, with 13 bases between them. Notes on this clone: The antigen is not known.

The specimen was peripheral blood, collected on day 0 of AZD1222 vaccination. The clonotype was recovered from an adult in good health. The J gene is TRBJ2-2, the V gene TRBV15; maybe TRBD2 (6 bases). The CDR3 region has the DNA TGTGCCACCAGCAGGGGGCAGGGACTGACCGGGGAGCTGTTTTTT. Protein product: CATSRGQGLTGELFF.